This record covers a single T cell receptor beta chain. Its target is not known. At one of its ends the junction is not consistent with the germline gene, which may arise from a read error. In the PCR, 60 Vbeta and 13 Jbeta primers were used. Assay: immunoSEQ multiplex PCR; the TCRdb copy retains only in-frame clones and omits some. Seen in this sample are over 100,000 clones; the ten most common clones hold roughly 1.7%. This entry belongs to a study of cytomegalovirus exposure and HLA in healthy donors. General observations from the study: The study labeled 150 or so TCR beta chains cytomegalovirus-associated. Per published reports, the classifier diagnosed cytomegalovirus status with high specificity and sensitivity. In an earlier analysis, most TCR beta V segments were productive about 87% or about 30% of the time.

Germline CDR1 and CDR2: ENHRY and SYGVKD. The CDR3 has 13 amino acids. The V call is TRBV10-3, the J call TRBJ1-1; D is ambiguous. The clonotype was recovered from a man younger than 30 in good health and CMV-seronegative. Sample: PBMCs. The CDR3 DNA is TGTGCCATCGGTGAACTAGAGAACACTGAAGCTTTCTTT. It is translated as CAIGELENTEAFF.